A single sample gave rise to the 27 T cell receptor beta chains below, sequenced in a study of shared clonotypes between healthy human individuals. Assay: immunoSEQ multiplex PCR; the TCRdb copy retains only in-frame clones and omits some. The table lists under 2.5 million clones, around 92% of them singletons. Sequenced sample: naive CD4+ T cells from PBMCs. Indicated subset: CD45RA+ positively selected. These receptors originate from a man between 18 and 29 years old in good health. Some clones in this sample may be carry-over from other donors' samples.

The chain couples TRBV7-3 to TRBJ2-3; TRBD2 matches 11 bases. This CDR3 has 16 residues. Trimming took 2 bases from V and 0 from J; bases not matched to a gene: 1. Germline-derived CDR1 and CDR2 are SGHTA and FQGTGA. This CDR3 is CASSLWTSGSTDTQYF. The CDR3, as DNA: TGTGCCAGCAGCTTATGGACTAGCGGGAGCACAGATACGCAGTATTTT.

V is TRBV6-6 and J is TRBJ2-2; TRBD2 aligns across 9 bases. CDR1 and CDR2 (germline): MNHNY, SVGAGI (reference sequence). V lost 6 bases and J lost 3; bases outside the gene matches: 2. The CDR3 contains 14 residues. The DNA of the CDR3 is TGTGCCAGCAGGACTAGCGGACACACCGGGGAGCTGTTTTTT. Its protein product is CASRTSGHTGELFF.

This clone occurred once. At the DNA level, this CDR3 is encoded by other sequences in the same sample as well. The V call is TRBV4-3, the J call TRBJ2-3; TRBD1 or TRBD2 may be the D gene (5 bases each). V was cut by 1 base and J by 1 base, with 6 bases left in between. The V gene's germline CDR1 is LGHNA and CDR2 YSLEER. There are 14 residues in the CDR3. This CDR3 is CASSQGGGTDTQYF. The CDR3 DNA sequence: TGCGCCAGCAGCCAAGGAGGGGGCACAGATACGCAGTATTTT.

The J gene is TRBJ2-3, the V gene TRBV30; the match to TRBD1 covers 7 bases. The CDR3 is 13 residues long. V dropped 5 bases and J dropped 2; count of bases not matched to a gene: 4. CDR1 and CDR2 (germline): GTSNPN, SVGIG (reference sequence). The CDR3 spells CAWETGNTDTQYF. The DNA of the CDR3 is TGTGCCTGGGAGACAGGGAACACAGATACGCAGTATTTT.

The rearrangement links TRBV10-3 to TRBJ1-5, with D unresolved. The CDR3 runs to 14 residues. V was cut by 0 bases and J by 9 bases, with 12 bases left in between. Germline V gives CDR1 ENHRY, CDR2 SYGVKD. The CDR3 region is CAISESAASWPQHF. CDR3 in DNA: TGTGCCATCAGTGAGTCGGCTGCCTCGTGGCCCCAGCATTTT.

V and J are TRBV28 and TRBJ2-7; D may be TRBD1 (6 bases). Between the trimmed V and J ends, which lost 7 bases and 1 base, there was a span of 17 bases. Germline V lookup: CDR1 MDHEN, CDR2 SYDVKM. CDR3 size: 15 residues. This chain's CDR3 is CASTPIGTTSYEQYF. DNA of the CDR3: TGTGCCAGCACTCCTATCGGGACAACGTCCTACGAGCAGTACTTC.

The V gene is TRBV5-6, the J gene TRBJ2-5; tentative D call: TRBD1 (6 bases). CDR1 is SGHDT, CDR2 YYEEEE, per germline. There are 17 residues in the CDR3. Trimming pared 4 bases from V and 1 base from J, leaving 20 bases between. DNA of the CDR3: TGTGCCAGCAGCCCTCCCCGGGGACACCCCCGCCAAGAGACCCAGTACTTC. Amino acid sequence: CASSPPRGHPRQETQYF.

The chain couples TRBV5-1 to TRBJ1-5; D call uncertain. Per germline, CDR1 SGHRS and CDR2 YFSETQ. V lost 2 bases and J lost 5, with 14 bases in between. The length of the CDR3 is 15 residues. CDR3 protein: CASSFGPSGDQPQHF. In nucleotides, the CDR3 is TGCGCCAGCAGCTTTGGACCGTCAGGAGATCAGCCCCAGCATTTT.

The rearrangement joins TRBV28 to TRBJ2-1, with D possibly TRBD2 on 6 matching bases. Germline CDR1 is MDHEN and CDR2 is SYDVKM. This CDR3 has 15 residues. V gave up 7 bases and J gave up 1 base, with 14 bases separating them. CDR3 sequence reads: CASTPAGVSYNEQFF. The CDR3 DNA reads TGTGCCAGCACCCCAGCGGGTGTTTCCTACAATGAGCAGTTCTTC.

This chain joins TRBV28 and TRBJ2-7, with D possibly matching TRBD1 (7 bases). Germline values: CDR1 MDHEN, CDR2 SYDVKM. The CDR3 contains 16 residues. V was pared by 3 bases and J by 3 bases, with 18 bases between. CDR3 loop: CASSFIRTGLNYEQYF. DNA of the CDR3: TGTGCCAGCAGTTTTATCCGGACAGGACTAAACTACGAGCAGTACTTC.

Note on this clone: The sample holds other DNA sequences that translate to the same CDR3. This rearrangement joins TRBV18 to TRBJ2-7, with 14 bases fitting TRBD2. Germline lookup yields CDR1 KGHSH and CDR2 LQKENI. The CDR3 runs to 15 residues. The V gene end was trimmed by 3 bases and the J gene end by 3 bases; junction bases not matched to a gene: 1. Here the CDR3 reads CASSPGTSGSYEQYF. The DNA for the CDR3 is TGTGCCAGCTCACCCGGGACTAGCGGGAGCTACGAGCAGTACTTC.

A single count supports this clone. This chain uses TRBV15 with TRBJ2-1; TRBD2 matches at 7 bases. CDR1 is LNHNV, CDR2 YYDKDF, per germline (reference sequence). This CDR3 region has 16 residues. The V gene end was trimmed by 1 base and the J gene end by 1 base; junction bases not matched to a gene: 4. The CDR3, as DNA: TGTGCCACCAGCAGAGTTGGGGAGGGGTCCTACAATGAGCAGTTCTTC. Its protein product is CATSRVGEGSYNEQFF. Full variable domain (outside the CDR3, taken from reference TRBV15 and TRBJ2-1): DAMVIQNPRYQVTQFGKPVTLSCSQTLNHNVMYWYQQKSSQAPKLLFHYYDKDFNNEADTPDNFQSRRPNTSFCFLDIRSPGLGDTAMYLCATSRVGEGSYNEQFFGPGTRLTVL.

This chain links TRBV28 with TRBJ2-1; D may be TRBD2 (6 bases). This CDR3 has 16 amino acids. V was shortened by 6 bases and J by 1 base, with 16 bases between the two germline ends. CDR1 is MDHEN and CDR2 is SYDVKM in the germline V gene. The CDR3 sequence is CASSALTAGSYNEQFF. The CDR3 DNA follows: TGTGCCAGCAGCGCTCTCACTGCGGGATCCTACAATGAGCAGTTCTTC.

This CDR3 reads CASSARQGQETQYF. The CDR3 coding sequence is TGTGCCAGCAGCGCCCGACAGGGACAAGAGACCCAGTACTTC. The chain carries TRBV2 and TRBJ2-5; 7 bases fit TRBD1. This CDR3 spans 14 amino acids. Looked up from germline, CDR1 is SNHLY and CDR2 is FYNNEI. The V segment lost 6 bases and the J segment 2 bases; nucleotides outside the gene matches: 6.

J is TRBJ2-1 and V is TRBV29-1; unclear D gene. In germline, CDR1 is SQVTM, CDR2 ANQGSEA. The CDR3 spans 11 residues. The V end was cut by 7 bases, the J end by 4 bases, with 8 bases between. The CDR3 loop is CSEGRYNEQFF. CDR3 DNA sequence: TGCAGCGAGGGAAGATACAATGAGCAGTTCTTC.

The chain has TRBV28 and TRBJ2-7; D call uncertain. Trimming took off 1 base at V and 2 bases at J, with 12 bases between the two ends. Per germline, CDR1 MDHEN and CDR2 SYDVKM. This CDR3 comprises 15 residues. The CDR3 bases are TGTGCCAGCAGTTTATTGACCAGGCCAACCTACGAGCAGTACTTC. Translation: CASSLLTRPTYEQYF.

The rearrangement joins TRBV23-1 to TRBJ2-2, with D perhaps TRBD2 (5 bases). TRBV23-1 is recorded as an ORF, its role being uncertain. The CDR3 covers 14 residues. Trimming removed 7 bases from V and 4 bases from J, with 13 bases in between. The CDR3 sequence is CASTEGSSTGELFF. The CDR3 coding sequence is TGCGCCAGCACCGAGGGATCCTCCACCGGGGAGCTGTTTTTT.

The CDR3 DNA sequence: TGTGCCAGCAGCTTAGAAGGGGGGCGAGGCTACACCTTC. It encodes CASSLEGGRGYTF. This chain joins TRBV7-9 and TRBJ1-2; TRBD1 is a possible D gene (6 bases). Trimming left V 1 base short and J 8 bases short, with 11 bases between. The CDR3 is 13 amino acids. Germline-derived CDR1 and CDR2 are SEHNR and FQNEAQ (reference sequence).

This clone was picked up one time. The CDR3, as DNA: TGTGCCAGTAGTAGAGAACAGGGTTACTATGGCTACACCTTC. As protein: CASSREQGYYGYTF. This rearrangement joins TRBV19 to TRBJ1-2, with D perhaps matching TRBD1 (6 bases). The V end was cut by 4 bases, the J end by 3 bases, with 12 bases between. Germline V gene sequence: CDR1 LNHDA, CDR2 SQIVND (reference sequence). The CDR3 contains 14 residues.

This CDR3 reads CASSLEWAYNGGQFF. DNA for the CDR3: TGTGCCAGCAGCCTAGAGTGGGCATACAATGGGGGGCAGTTCTTC. This sequence joins TRBV7-2 and TRBJ2-1; possibly TRBD1 or TRBD2 for D (5 bases each). This CDR3 region has 15 residues. CDR1 and CDR2 from the germline V gene are SGHTA and FQGNSA. The V and J ends lost 5 bases and 12 bases respectively, with 23 bases between them.

The chain is built from TRBV27 and TRBJ1-5; D gene uncertain. The ends were cut back, 9 bases at V and 1 base at J, with 10 bases in the middle. The germline V gene encodes CDR1 MNHEY and CDR2 SMNVEV (reference sequence). The CDR3 has 13 amino acids. The CDR3 region has the DNA TGTGCCAGTAGGGCCCTCAGCAATCAGCCCCAGCATTTT. It specifies CASRALSNQPQHF.

The chain joins TRBV4-1 to TRBJ2-5, with D possibly TRBD1 on 6 matching bases. The germline gives CDR1 MGHRA, CDR2 YSYEKL. The V and J ends lost 4 bases and 3 bases respectively, with 15 bases between them. CDR3 size: 15 residues. The DNA for the CDR3 is TGCGCCAGCAGCCGAGGGTCAGGGGAAGAAGAGACCCAGTACTTC. Translated: CASSRGSGEEETQYF.

The V and J genes are TRBV5-4 and TRBJ2-2, with 15 bases fitting TRBD2. The CDR3 contains 19 residues. V shed 4 bases and J 3 bases; nucleotides not matched to a gene: 10. Germline loops: CDR1 SGHNT, CDR2 YYREEE (reference sequence). The CDR3 protein is CASSIGLAGGPEDTGELFF. DNA for the CDR3: TGTGCCAGCAGCATAGGACTAGCGGGAGGGCCGGAGGACACCGGGGAGCTGTTTTTT.

The J gene is TRBJ2-3, the V gene TRBV28, with D possibly being TRBD1 (5 bases). The CDR3 sequence is 14 residues long. CDR1 MDHEN and CDR2 SYDVKM come from the germline V gene. The germline V and J ends were trimmed by 2 bases and 8 bases, with 14 bases remaining between them. CDR3 protein: CASSLVSRDFTQYF. CDR3 DNA: TGTGCCAGCAGTTTAGTTTCCAGGGATTTTACGCAGTATTTT. Using reference TRBV28 and TRBJ2-3 for the parts outside the CDR3, the full variable domain is DVKVTQSSRYLVKRTGEKVFLECVQDMDHENMFWYRQDPGLGLRLIYFSYDVKMKEKGDIPEGYSVSREKKERFSLILESASTNQTSMYLCASSLVSRDFTQYFGPGTRLTVL.

The gene calls are TRBV28 and TRBJ2-7; possible D gene TRBD1, 6 bases. The CDR3 is 11 amino acids. The germline V gene encodes CDR1 MDHEN and CDR2 SYDVKM. V lost 8 bases to trimming and J lost 9 bases, with 14 bases between them. The CDR3 sequence: CASSNRVAQYF. The CDR3 region has the DNA TGTGCCAGCTCAAACAGGGTGGCGCAGTACTTC. The full variable domain, in which reference TRBV28 and TRBJ2-7 provide the parts outside the CDR3, is DVKVTQSSRYLVKRTGEKVFLECVQDMDHENMFWYRQDPGLGLRLIYFSYDVKMKEKGDIPEGYSVSREKKERFSLILESASTNQTSMYLCASSNRVAQYFGPGTRLTVT.

As for this clone: The junction does not match germline at one end; this may be a read error. The genes are TRBV5-1 and TRBJ2-5, with D perhaps matching TRBD1 or TRBD2 (6 bases each). Germline assignment: CDR1 SGHRS and CDR2 YFSETQ. The CDR3 is 15 amino acids. The CDR3 loop is CASSFNRDSVETQYF. CDR3 sequence (DNA): TGTGCCAGCAGCTTTAACAGGGACTCGGTGGAGACCCAGTACTTC.

This chain joins TRBV6-5 and TRBJ1-6; no clear D gene. The CDR3 has 15 amino acids. The ends were cut back, 3 bases at V and 6 bases at J, with 12 bases in the middle. Germline V CDR1 and CDR2: MNHEY, SVGAGI. The CDR3 here is CASSYRHVPNSPLHF. CDR3 in DNA: TGTGCCAGCAGTTATCGGCACGTCCCTAATTCACCCCTCCACTTT.